This T cell receptor (beta chain) was identified in a study of shared clonotypes between healthy human individuals. Turning to this clone: Its antigen is unknown.

Study findings and constraints: Researchers found naive subsets generally carried larger estimated richness than memory subsets. It was observed that about 5% of naive CD4 clonotypes were shared across several donors. Relative to their counterparts shared across all four donors, non-shared clonotypes exhibited diminished generation probabilities.

Germline lookup yields CDR1 ENHRY and CDR2 SYGVKD. V lost 3 bases, J lost 0 bases, and 3 bases stayed unmatched. The CDR3 totals 15 residues. Splitting of each subset's genomic DNA was done evenly across several immunoSEQ plates. Clones were sequenced by immunoSEQ multiplex PCR, and TCRdb holds only the in-frame ones, with some missing. The top ten hold around 1.8% of the sample, which has 740,000 or so clones, around four fifths seen once. The chain recombines TRBV10-3 with TRBJ2-7; 9 bases map to TRBD2. The sample comprised memory CD4+ T cells sorted from blood. Noted subset: CD45RA-negative fraction. The clonotype was recovered from a woman aged 25 to 39 in good health. The CDR3 DNA reads as TGTGCCATCAGTGACCTAGCGGGAAGCTCCTACGAGCAGTACTTC. It codes for CAISDLAGSSYEQYF.